The rows below give T cell receptor beta chains drawn from one sample of a study of regulatory T cells in long-lasting Graves disease. TCRdb re-called the multiplex PCR reads with MiXCR, one entry per CDR3 protein. The sample yields hundreds of thousands of distinct CDR3 sequences, 15% to 20% seen once. These same data were also listed under a study on T cells in Graves' hyperthyroidism and ophthalmopathy.

Sample: peripheral blood mononuclear cells (PBMCs), taken at new diagnosis, from a patient treated with antithyroid drugs. The receptors stem from a woman aged 25 to 45 with Graves disease. The CDR3 runs from the conserved cysteine through the conserved F or W. Each record gives: J gene, CDR3 length, clone size, D gene, V gene, CDR3 DNA, CDR3 protein. D genes are given only for firm matches. Where a row states a size, it is once, few, many or the class of an expanded clone; other rows omit it.

j_call: TRBJ2-7
cdr3_length: 15
clone_size: .
d_call: TRBD2
v_call: TRBV20-1
cdr3_nt: TGCAGTGCCCCGGCTAGCGGGAGGGCCGCCTACGAGCAGTACTTC
cdr3_aa: CSAPASGRAAYEQYF

j_call: TRBJ2-7
cdr3_length: 17
clone_size: .
d_call: TRBD2
v_call: TRBV5-6
cdr3_nt: TGTGCCAGCAGCTTGAACCTAGCGGTGACCCTCTCGGACGAGCAGTACTTC
cdr3_aa: CASSLNLAVTLSDEQYF

j_call: TRBJ2-1
cdr3_length: 15
clone_size: many
d_call: .
v_call: TRBV10-3
cdr3_nt: TGTGCCATCAGTGACTCTGGAGAGGGGTCAAATGAGCAGTTCTTC
cdr3_aa: CAISDSGEGSNEQFF

j_call: TRBJ1-1
cdr3_length: 14
clone_size: few
d_call: .
v_call: TRBV6-4
cdr3_nt: TGTGCCAGCAGAGTGAGTGGGGATGTCACTGAAGCTTTCTTT
cdr3_aa: CASRVSGDVTEAFF

j_call: TRBJ2-7
cdr3_length: 12
clone_size: many
d_call: .
v_call: TRBV28
cdr3_nt: TGTGCCAGCCGTACTCTTCCTTACGAGCAGTACTTC
cdr3_aa: CASRTLPYEQYF

j_call: TRBJ2-7
cdr3_length: 15
clone_size: few
d_call: TRBD2
v_call: TRBV6-1
cdr3_nt: TGTGCCAGCGGGACCGTGGGACTAGGCATCTACGAGCAGTACTTC
cdr3_aa: CASGTVGLGIYEQYF

j_call: TRBJ1-6
cdr3_length: 14
clone_size: many
d_call: TRBD1
v_call: TRBV20-1
cdr3_nt: TGCAGTGCTACTCGGACAGGGGTGAATTCACCCCTCCACTTT
cdr3_aa: CSATRTGVNSPLHF

j_call: TRBJ2-1
cdr3_length: 18
clone_size: .
d_call: TRBD2
v_call: TRBV27
cdr3_nt: TGTGCCACAGCAGCAGGAATAGCGGGCGCTAGCTCCTACAATGAGCAGTTCTTC
cdr3_aa: CATAAGIAGASSYNEQFF

j_call: TRBJ2-3
cdr3_length: 16
clone_size: .
d_call: TRBD2
v_call: TRBV27
cdr3_nt: TGTGCCAGCAGTATTCTGACTAGCGGGAGGGGAGATACGCAGTATTTT
cdr3_aa: CASSILTSGRGDTQYF

j_call: TRBJ2-2
cdr3_length: 12
clone_size: .
d_call: TRBD1
v_call: TRBV6-2/TRBV6-3
cdr3_nt: TGTGCCAACAGGGGGCTTGTCGGGGAGCTGTTTTTT
cdr3_aa: CANRGLVGELFF

j_call: TRBJ2-1
cdr3_length: 15
clone_size: few
d_call: .
v_call: TRBV5-1
cdr3_nt: TGCGCCAGCAGCTTGGCCCTAGTCCTTAACAATGAGCAGTTCTTC
cdr3_aa: CASSLALVLNNEQFF

j_call: TRBJ1-4
cdr3_length: 15
clone_size: few
d_call: .
v_call: TRBV7-6
cdr3_nt: TGTGCCAGCAGCTTAGGTCGGCGAGGTAATGAAAAACTGTTTTTT
cdr3_aa: CASSLGRRGNEKLFF

j_call: TRBJ2-2
cdr3_length: 19
clone_size: .
d_call: .
v_call: TRBV24-1
cdr3_nt: TGTGCCACCAGTGATTTACGACGCGACAAGAATGGAATGGGTGGGGAGCTGTTTTTT
cdr3_aa: CATSDLRRDKNGMGGELFF

j_call: TRBJ2-7
cdr3_length: 13
clone_size: few
d_call: .
v_call: TRBV6-2/TRBV6-3
cdr3_nt: TGTGCCAGCAGTTACTCTCCAAACTACGAGCAGTACTTC
cdr3_aa: CASSYSPNYEQYF

j_call: TRBJ1-5
cdr3_length: 14
clone_size: few
d_call: TRBD1
v_call: TRBV6-1
cdr3_nt: TGTGCCAGTTCGACAGGGGGCTGGAATCAGCCCCAGCATTTT
cdr3_aa: CASSTGGWNQPQHF

j_call: TRBJ1-5
cdr3_length: 15
clone_size: many
d_call: TRBD1
v_call: TRBV28
cdr3_nt: TGTGCCAGCAGTTTAAGGGGGACAGGCAATCAGCCCCAGCATTTT
cdr3_aa: CASSLRGTGNQPQHF

j_call: TRBJ1-2
cdr3_length: 14
clone_size: many
d_call: TRBD1
v_call: TRBV7-3
cdr3_nt: TGTGCCAGCAGCTTTGGGACAGGAAACTATGGCTACACCTTC
cdr3_aa: CASSFGTGNYGYTF

j_call: TRBJ2-7
cdr3_length: 15
clone_size: many
d_call: TRBD2
v_call: TRBV18
cdr3_nt: TGTGCCAGCTCACCGGGACTAGCGAAGTCCTACGAGCAGTACTTC
cdr3_aa: CASSPGLAKSYEQYF

j_call: TRBJ2-2
cdr3_length: 13
clone_size: few
d_call: .
v_call: TRBV12-3/TRBV12-4
cdr3_nt: TGTGCCAGCAGTCTCTTTTATGGCGGGGAGCTGTTTTTT
cdr3_aa: CASSLFYGGELFF

j_call: TRBJ2-2
cdr3_length: 14
clone_size: .
d_call: .
v_call: TRBV24-1
cdr3_nt: TGTGCCACCGAGGGGAACGCGAACACCGGGGAGCTGTTTTTT
cdr3_aa: CATEGNANTGELFF

j_call: TRBJ2-7
cdr3_length: 15
clone_size: many
d_call: .
v_call: TRBV7-9
cdr3_nt: TGTGCCAGCAGCCTCGGGGGGCAGAACCACTACGAGCAGTACTTC
cdr3_aa: CASSLGGQNHYEQYF

j_call: TRBJ1-4
cdr3_length: 14
clone_size: many
d_call: .
v_call: TRBV28
cdr3_nt: TGTGCCAGCAGTTCTACTACAACTAATGAAAAACTGTTTTTT
cdr3_aa: CASSSTTTNEKLFF

j_call: TRBJ1-4
cdr3_length: 16
clone_size: many
d_call: .
v_call: TRBV6-5
cdr3_nt: TGTGCCAGCAGTTACTTCACAGGACGGCCTAATGAAAAACTGTTTTTT
cdr3_aa: CASSYFTGRPNEKLFF

j_call: TRBJ2-7
cdr3_length: 15
clone_size: few
d_call: .
v_call: TRBV6-1
cdr3_nt: TGTGCCAGCAGGGGGGACTTCCTGTCCCCCTACGAGCAGTACTTC
cdr3_aa: CASRGDFLSPYEQYF

j_call: TRBJ1-4
cdr3_length: 17
clone_size: .
d_call: .
v_call: TRBV27
cdr3_nt: TGTGCCAGCAGTTTATACCCTCCCACAGTATCTGGAGAAAAACTGTTTTTT
cdr3_aa: CASSLYPPTVSGEKLFF

j_call: TRBJ2-1
cdr3_length: 11
clone_size: many
d_call: TRBD1
v_call: TRBV2
cdr3_nt: TGTGCCAGCGAACAGGGGTATGAGCAGTTCTTC
cdr3_aa: CASEQGYEQFF

j_call: TRBJ1-3
cdr3_length: 16
clone_size: few
d_call: .
v_call: TRBV2
cdr3_nt: TGTGCCAGCAGTGAGTTTGAGGGATCCTCTGGAAACACCATATATTTT
cdr3_aa: CASSEFEGSSGNTIYF

j_call: TRBJ1-1
cdr3_length: 14
clone_size: many
d_call: .
v_call: TRBV5-1
cdr3_nt: TGCGCCAGCAGCTTCGCCAACTTGAACACTGAAGCTTTCTTT
cdr3_aa: CASSFANLNTEAFF

j_call: TRBJ1-4
cdr3_length: 13
clone_size: .
d_call: .
v_call: TRBV2
cdr3_nt: TGTGCCAGCAGGGTGGTAACGGGCGAAAAACTGTTTTTT
cdr3_aa: CASRVVTGEKLFF

j_call: TRBJ2-1
cdr3_length: 14
clone_size: .
d_call: TRBD2
v_call: TRBV20-1
cdr3_nt: TGCAGTGCTAGACCTAGCGGGAGTCTTGTTGAGCAGTTCTTC
cdr3_aa: CSARPSGSLVEQFF

j_call: TRBJ2-1
cdr3_length: 18
clone_size: .
d_call: .
v_call: TRBV28
cdr3_nt: TGTGCCAGCAGTTCCTTGTCGGGAGAGGTCCGCTCCTACAATGAGCAGTTCTTC
cdr3_aa: CASSSLSGEVRSYNEQFF

j_call: TRBJ2-7
cdr3_length: 14
clone_size: .
d_call: TRBD1
v_call: TRBV10-3
cdr3_nt: TGTGCCATCAGTTCGGGACAGAGCTCCTACGAGCAGTACTTC
cdr3_aa: CAISSGQSSYEQYF

j_call: TRBJ1-2
cdr3_length: 13
clone_size: many
d_call: .
v_call: TRBV6-2/TRBV6-3
cdr3_nt: TGTGCCAGCAGCCGTTTTCCTAACTATGGCTACACCTTC
cdr3_aa: CASSRFPNYGYTF